The T cell receptor (beta chain) under discussion was sequenced for a study of T cells in Graves' hyperthyroidism and ophthalmopathy (dated by TCRdb to the late 2010s). Describing the broader study: Peripheral blood samples were taken at the time of initial diagnosis, prior to any treatment. The roughly 91 discovery patients were randomly divided into training and test sets at a 7:3 ratio. TCR Vbeta CDR3 sequencing of 120 to 150 peripheral blood samples (approximately 44 ophthalmopathy, 75 to 85 hyperthyroidism and about 17 progressor patients) is reported in the paper. After blood sampling, hyperthyroidism patients were treated with methimazole at a starting dose of 30 mg daily, and ophthalmopathy patients were treated with high-dose intravenous methylprednisolone. Thyroid tissue and blood T-cell repertoires from several Graves' hyperthyroidism patients were also compared in the study. To identify distinguishing TCR V-J signatures, a discovery cohort of around 98 patients was used, comprising some 45 with Graves' ophthalmopathy and some 57 with stable Graves' hyperthyroidism. Prospective prediction of ophthalmopathy was tested in an independent validation cohort consisting of 18 hyperthyroidism patients and approximately 16 patients who later progressed to ophthalmopathy. Study-wide findings and limitations: In validation, the model predicted progression to ophthalmopathy a median of around 6.5 months before onset, with about 67% sensitivity and about 72% specificity. Most expanded thyroid clonotypes (frequency above 0.001) were also found in blood, which suggests that blood repertoires may mirror thyroid immune responses. Ophthalmopathy was separated from stable hyperthyroidism by a 13 V-J signature model, with roughly 88% sensitivity and about 84% specificity obtained in cross-validation and 80%/75% obtained in testing. No statistical method was used to fix the sample size in advance, and group allocation was not hidden from the investigators.

The sample holds many counts of this clonotype. Which antigen it targets is not known. There are no base qualities to consult, and no much larger clone falls within one base. The TCR beta CDR3 regions were amplified from RNA transcripts. The TCR CDR3 was subjected to a first round of RT-PCR using the HTBI primer set and the Qiagen OneStep RT-PCR kit. A second multiplex PCR round built the libraries, followed by size selection and purification. The libraries were sequenced on an Illumina HiSeq2000 using paired-end 100 bp reads. The paper's data handling went like this. SOAPnuke was used to process the raw data, with reads discarded if the reads contained adapters or uncalled bases, had a mean Phred below 15, or lacked an exact constant-primer or identifier match. High-quality paired reads were merged with COPE v1.2.5, and unique nucleotide sequences were defined as clonotypes. Clonotypes were aligned to IMGT TRBV, TRBD and TRBJ reference segments using MiTCR v1.1. The analysis was restricted to V-J combinations with a frequency above 0.0001, which together covered 99.2% of the repertoires. A TCS score was defined as the ratio of F50 (clonal expansion) to E x V (chaos), with BLOSUM62-based TCRdist applied between CDR3 peptides within each V-J. Welch's t-statistics and random forest reduced around 550 V-J features to roughly 13, which were used in a naive Bayes classifier (R e1071). In TCRdb, the public reads were trimmed at Q25 with fastp and aligned with MiXCR, with productive beta chains retained. Rows merge per CDR3 protein into single entries with the most common DNA and genes. These V and J calls are TCRdb output, not the study's own analysis. This sample lists 100,000 to 130,000 distinct CDR3 sequences; roughly 15% were detected once. The ten largest clones capture 42% of the sample.

The CDR3 runs 16 residues from the cysteine to the phenylalanine. Only the CDR3 portion is preserved as DNA: 48 bases, with reading frame beginning at the first base. At the junction V is shortened by 3 bases and J by 3 bases, with 18 bases in between. Per the germline V gene (reference sequence), LGHDT is the CDR1 and YNNKEL is the CDR2. Stable Graves' hyperthyroidism was defined as the absence of progression to ophthalmopathy over 18 months of follow-up. Hyperthyroidism patients were aged 18 to 65 years and newly diagnosed, with disease duration of less than 2 months. The study excluded patients with uncontrolled infections, other autoimmune diseases, pregnancy or lactation. Clinical symptoms, serum thyroxine and TRAb, thyroid ultrasound, and orbital computed tomography formed the basis for the diagnoses. PBMCs were separated from around 9.1 ml of fresh peripheral blood using Ficoll-Paque density gradient centrifugation. Total RNA was extracted using Trizol reagent, and RNA quality was assessed on an Agilent 2100 Bioanalyzer.

The chain joins TRBV3-1 to TRBJ2-7; the D call is tentative, TRBD1 or TRBD2, as each matches 5 bases. This clonotype was obtained from a woman in her forties or fifties with Graves' hyperthyroidism. Sequences were obtained from blood. The CDR3 sequence is CASSQRGRSRNYEQYF. The DNA sequence is given as TGTGCCAGCAGCCAGAGGGGCCGGTCGCGGAACTACGAGCAGTACTTC.